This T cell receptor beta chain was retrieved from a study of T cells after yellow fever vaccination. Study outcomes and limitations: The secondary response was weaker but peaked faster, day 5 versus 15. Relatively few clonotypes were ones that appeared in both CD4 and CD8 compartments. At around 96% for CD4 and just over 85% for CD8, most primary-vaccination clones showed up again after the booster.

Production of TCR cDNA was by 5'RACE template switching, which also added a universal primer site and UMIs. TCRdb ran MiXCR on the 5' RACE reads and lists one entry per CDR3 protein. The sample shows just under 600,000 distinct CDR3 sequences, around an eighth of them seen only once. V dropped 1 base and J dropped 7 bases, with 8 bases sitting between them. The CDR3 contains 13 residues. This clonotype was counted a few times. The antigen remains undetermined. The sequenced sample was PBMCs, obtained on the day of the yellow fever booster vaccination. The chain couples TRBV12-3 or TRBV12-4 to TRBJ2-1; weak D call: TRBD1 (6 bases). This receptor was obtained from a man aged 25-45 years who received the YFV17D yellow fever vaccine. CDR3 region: CASSLVDRNEQFF. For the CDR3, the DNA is TGTGCCAGCAGTTTAGTCGACAGGAATGAGCAGTTCTTC.